Listed below are T cell receptor beta chains from one sample, sequenced in a study of memory CD8 T cells in hepatitis C reinfection. TCRdb's table, derived via immunoSEQ multiplex PCR, lists solely in-frame clones and lacks some. The sample shows some 50,000 clones, roughly 89% of them seen only once. Sample: naive CD8+ T cells sorted from blood. These receptors all come from a man aged 18 to 29 with hepatitis C virus infection. Both conserved end residues are part of each CDR3. The order of the fields is clone size, V gene, D gene, J gene, CDR3 DNA, CDR3 protein. D genes are given only for firm matches. The listing skips clone size in some rows; elsewhere it reads once, few, many or a size class.

.	TRBV27	TRBD2	TRBJ2-1	TGTGCCAGCAGACCACGGGTAGGGCCTAGCGGGGGGGATGGGAATGAGCAGTTCTTC	CASRPRVGPSGGDGNEQFF
.	TRBV6-1	.	TRBJ2-5	TGTGCCAGCAGAGACCCGCGGGAAGAGACCCAGTACTTC	CASRDPREETQYF
.	TRBV4-1	.	TRBJ2-1	TGCGCCAGCAGCCGACAAGCCAGAGGGGGGGCCAACAATGAGCAGTTCTTC	CASSRQARGGANNEQFF
.	TRBV28	TRBD2	TRBJ2-3	TGTGCCAGCAGTTTCGGGACTAGCGGGAGGGGGACAGATACGCAGTATTTT	CASSFGTSGRGTDTQYF
once	TRBV11-2	.	TRBJ1-3	TGTGCCAGCAGCCCCGAGTGGGCCCCTGGAAACACCATATATTTT	CASSPEWAPGNTIYF
.	TRBV10-1	TRBD1	TRBJ2-7	TGCGCCAGCAGTGCCTCCGGGACAGGGGGCTCCGAGCAGTACTTC	CASSASGTGGSEQYF
.	TRBV6-5	.	TRBJ2-2	TGTGCCAGCAGTTACTTCGAAGGGGCCGGGGAGCTGTTTTTT	CASSYFEGAGELFF
.	TRBV7-6	TRBD2	TRBJ2-7	TGTGCCAGCAGCTTCGCTTCCGGGACTAGCGGGCCCTCCTACGAGCAGTACTTC	CASSFASGTSGPSYEQYF
.	TRBV19	.	TRBJ1-1	TGTGCCAGTAGCCCTGGGGGACTTCTTGAAGCTTTCTTT	CASSPGGLLEAFF
.	TRBV7-3	.	TRBJ2-3	TGTGCCAGCAGCCCGACAGACTCAGCGGATACGCAGTATTTT	CASSPTDSADTQYF
.	TRBV27	.	TRBJ1-4	TGTGCCAGCAGTTCGGGACTCTCAACTAATGAAAAACTGTTTTTT	CASSSGLSTNEKLFF
.	TRBV7-9	.	TRBJ2-1	TGTGCCAGCAGCGCGTTCGAGGGAAACAATGAGCAGTTCTTC	CASSAFEGNNEQFF
.	TRBV27	TRBD1	TRBJ2-1	TGTGCCAGCAGTCGGACAGGGGGCCAGTACAATGAGCAGTTCTTC	CASSRTGGQYNEQFF
.	TRBV5-8	TRBD1	TRBJ2-5	TGTGCCAGCAGCCCAGGGACAGGGGGAGAGACCCAGTACTTC	CASSPGTGGETQYF
.	TRBV7-8	.	TRBJ1-2	TGTGCCAGCAGCTTAGCGATAGTTGGTAGAGGTACTAACTATGGCTACACCTTC	CASSLAIVGRGTNYGYTF
once	TRBV4-2	TRBD2	TRBJ2-5	TGTGCCAGCAGCCAAGTGGGGACTAGCGGGGGGGGGACCCAGTACTTC	CASSQVGTSGGGTQYF
few	TRBV4-3	.	TRBJ1-1	TGCGCCAGCAGCCAAGATATCGGGGAGCTTTCTGAAGCTTTCTTT	CASSQDIGELSEAFF
.	TRBV6-5	.	TRBJ1-4	TGTGCCAGCAGTTACGGCAGGGGACCTAATGAAAAACTGTTTTTT	CASSYGRGPNEKLFF
.	TRBV19	.	TRBJ1-5	TGTGCCGTGGGCAGGGCGGGGAATCAGCCCCAGCATTTT	CAVGRAGNQPQHF
.	TRBV27	TRBD2	TRBJ2-3	TGTGCCAGCAGTCCCCGACCGGCGGGGGTCACAGATACGCAGTATTTT	CASSPRPAGVTDTQYF
.	TRBV6-5	TRBD1	TRBJ2-5	TGTGCCAGCAGTCGCGTAGGGGGCGCAGAGACCCAGTACTTC	CASSRVGGAETQYF
once	TRBV29-1	.	TRBJ2-1	TGCAGCGTTGCTGACAATGAGCAGTTCTTC	CSVADNEQFF
.	TRBV27	.	TRBJ2-7	TGTGCCAGCAGCTATATAGCGAGGAGCTCCTACGAGCAGTACTTC	CASSYIARSSYEQYF
.	TRBV29-1	TRBD2	TRBJ2-2	TGCAGCGGGGGGACTAGCGGGATGACCGGGGAGCTGTTTTTT	CSGGTSGMTGELFF
.	TRBV27	.	TRBJ2-2	TGTGCCAGCAGTTTTGGGGGCACTTCCGGGGAGCTGTTTTTT	CASSFGGTSGELFF
once	TRBV5-1	.	TRBJ2-7	TGCGCCAGCAGCCCCTTAGTTTTGACAGCTGAGCAGTACTTC	CASSPLVLTAEQYF
.	TRBV28	.	TRBJ2-1	TGTGCCAGCAGCCCAGGGGATAGCTCCTACAATGAGCAGTTCTTC	CASSPGDSSYNEQFF
.	TRBV29-1	TRBD1	TRBJ1-4	TGCAGCGCCCGGGACAGCGAAAAACTGTTTTTT	CSARDSEKLFF
.	TRBV4-1	.	TRBJ1-5	TGCGCCAGCAGCCAAGCGTATGGGGAGTTGTCGAGCAATCAGCCCCAGCATTTT	CASSQAYGELSSNQPQHF
.	TRBV30	.	TRBJ2-2	TGTGCCTGGAGTGTTTACGGGGGACCAAACACCGGGGAGCTGTTTTTT	CAWSVYGGPNTGELFF
few	TRBV5-6	.	TRBJ1-2	TGTGCCAGCAGCTTGGTAGCAGCGACTATGAATGGCTACACCTTC	CASSLVAATMNGYTF
.	TRBV27	TRBD1	TRBJ1-5	TGTGCCAGCAGCACCACAGGGGGCGGCAATCAGCCCCAGCATTTT	CASSTTGGGNQPQHF
.	TRBV7-2	.	TRBJ2-2	TGTGCCAGCACCCGACTGGTATCGAACACCGGGGAGCTGTTTTTT	CASTRLVSNTGELFF
few	TRBV2	TRBD1	TRBJ1-4	TGTGCCAGCAGTGAAGCGCTTCAGGGGGCCAGGGAAAAACTGTTTTTT	CASSEALQGAREKLFF
.	TRBV19	TRBD1	TRBJ1-4	TGTGCCAGTAGTTTATACAGGGGAGCTAATGAAAAACTGTTTTTT	CASSLYRGANEKLFF
.	TRBV5-1	TRBD1	TRBJ2-7	TGCGCCAGCAGCTGGGGAATGGGACAGGCCTACGAGCAGTACTTC	CASSWGMGQAYEQYF
.	TRBV7-6	TRBD2	TRBJ2-7	TGTGCCAGCAGTTTATATGCCGGGACTAGCGTAACCTACGAGCAGTACTTC	CASSLYAGTSVTYEQYF
.	TRBV7-8	.	TRBJ2-3	TGTGCCAGCAGCTTCCTGACAGATACGCAGTATTTT	CASSFLTDTQYF
.	TRBV9	TRBD2	TRBJ2-1	TGTGCCAGCAGCGTAGAGGGGCTAGCGGGCTCCTACAATGAGCAGTTCTTC	CASSVEGLAGSYNEQFF
once	TRBV29-1	.	TRBJ2-1	TGCAGCGTTTATACAGGGACCTACAATGAGCAGTTCTTC	CSVYTGTYNEQFF
.	TRBV21-1	.	TRBJ2-1	TGTGCCAGCAGCAAAGCCGGTCAAGGGGGTCCCCTAGCGGGGGGCGAGCAGTATGAGCAGTTCTTC	CASSKAGQGGPLAGGEQYEQFF
.	TRBV4-1	.	TRBJ1-4	TGCGCCAGCAGCCAAGATGGGCAGCTACTGTTTTTT	CASSQDGQLLFF
.	TRBV4-1	.	TRBJ2-5	TGCGCCAGCAGCCTTTCCCGGGACACAGACCAGTACTTC	CASSLSRDTDQYF
.	TRBV28	TRBD2	TRBJ2-7	TGTGCCAGCAGAGCAGGGACTAGCACCGACCCCTTCTACGAGCAGTACTTC	CASRAGTSTDPFYEQYF
.	TRBV7-9	TRBD1	TRBJ1-2	TGTGCCAGCGGCTCCGGGACAGGGGAGGGCTACACCTTC	CASGSGTGEGYTF